The clone carrying this T cell receptor (beta chain) occurred a few times. What it binds is unknown. The V gene's germline CDR1 is ENHRY and CDR2 SYGVKD. V lost 7 bases and J lost 5, with 15 bases in between. The CDR3 has 14 residues. Every isolated RNA sample was fully reverse transcribed, so sequencing captured expressed TCRB transcripts. Regulatory, naive and central memory T cell samples averaged around 3.6 million reads. Profiled with immunoSEQ multiplex PCR; TCRdb holds only in-frame clones, not every one. The table has 310,000 or so clones, 15% seen once. This sample stems from a study of beta chain features in type 1 diabetes. Findings and limits, study-wide: Type 1 diabetes patients had moderately but significantly shorter TCRB CDR3s in all four CD4+ subsets. Among patients, naive, central memory and Treg TCRB repertoires appeared more similar than among healthy donors. Type 1 diabetes patients showed fewer insertions and more deletions at VDJ junctions.

Sequences were obtained from naive CD4+ T cells from blood. The sequence came from a man younger than 35 with type 1 diabetes. The genes are TRBV10-3 and TRBJ2-1; maybe TRBD2 (5 bases). The CDR3 sequence is CAIKYGETHNEQFF. CDR3 DNA: TGTGCCATCAAATACGGGGAAACACACAATGAGCAGTTCTTC.